Following are 15 T cell receptor beta chains from one sample sequenced in a study of T cells in Graves' hyperthyroidism and ophthalmopathy. Authors of the study amplified TCR beta CDR3 regions from RNA transcripts. RT-PCR in the first round (using the HTBI primer set) targeted the TCR CDR3. MiXCR was run by TCRdb on the multiplex PCR reads, yielding one entry per CDR3 protein. The sample has under 550,000 distinct CDR3 sequences; about an eighth are singletons. Specimen: blood. The receptors originated from a woman in her late teens or twenties with Graves' hyperthyroidism.

In this sample, this clonotype turned up many times. This chain links TRBV6-1 with TRBJ1-4, with D possibly TRBD1 on 5 matching bases. In germline, CDR1 is MNHNS, CDR2 SASEGT. Trimming shortened V by 3 bases and J by 0 bases, and 8 bases separated the two germline ends. This CDR3 spans 15 amino acids. Here the CDR3 DNA reads TGTGCCAGCAGTGAGGGGCCGGCAACTAATGAAAAACTGTTTTTT. Amino acids: CASSEGPATNEKLFF.

The sample holds many counts of this clonotype. V and J are TRBV4-1 and TRBJ2-7; D gene uncertain. Trimming shortened V by 0 bases and J by 0 bases, and 9 bases separated the two germline ends. The CDR3 is made up of 15 amino acids. Germline V lookup: CDR1 MGHRA, CDR2 YSYEKL. The CDR3 spells CASSQEGKPSYEQYF. Written as DNA, the CDR3 is TGCGCCAGCAGCCAAGAGGGGAAACCCTCCTACGAGCAGTACTTC.

In this sample, this clonotype turned up many times. The chain carries TRBV25-1 and TRBJ2-7; 9 bases match TRBD1. CDR3 length equals 14 residues. Germline V CDR1 and CDR2: MGHDK, SYGVNS. V shed 6 bases and J 4 bases; nucleotides not matched to a gene: 7. CDR3 protein: CASRKGQGMYEQYF. DNA of the CDR3: TGTGCCAGCAGAAAGGGACAGGGAATGTACGAGCAGTACTTC.

This clonotype was counted at least ten times. The chain couples TRBV2 to TRBJ1-5; 8 positions match TRBD1. The CDR3 runs to 16 residues. The ends lost 1 base at V and 7 bases at J; junction bases unmatched: 9. Germline CDR1 and CDR2: SNHLY and FYNNEI. CDR3 sequence reads: CASSEGTGRLGQPQHF. CDR3 coding DNA: TGTGCCAGCAGTGAAGGGACAGGGCGGTTGGGGCAGCCCCAGCATTTT.

This clonotype was detected only a few times. The chain uses TRBV20-1 and TRBJ2-3; TRBD2 might be the D (6 bases). Germline-derived CDR1 and CDR2 are DFQATT and SNEGSKA (reference sequence). V was pared by 5 bases and J by 0 bases, with 9 bases between. This CDR3 has 13 amino acids. CDR3 in amino acids: CSALSGSTDTQYF. For the CDR3, the DNA is TGCAGTGCTCTCAGCGGGAGCACAGATACGCAGTATTTT.

This clonotype was seen a few times. The chain joins TRBV28 to TRBJ1-3; a possible D gene is TRBD1 (6 bases). The CDR3 has 14 residues. Germline lookup yields CDR1 MDHEN and CDR2 SYDVKM. The V end lost 3 bases, the J end lost 7 bases, and 13 bases lay between the germline ends. The CDR3 is CASSFSLTGNTIYF. The CDR3 DNA reads as TGTGCCAGCAGTTTTTCCCTTACAGGGAACACCATATATTTT.

This clonotype was seen at least ten times. V gene TRBV7-2 combines with J gene TRBJ2-3, with 10 bases lining up with TRBD1. The CDR3 is 15 residues long. Unmatched junction bases numbered 4, after V lost 2 bases and J lost 5 bases. Germline CDR1 SGHTA, CDR2 FQGNSA. In nucleotides, the CDR3 is TGTGCCAGCAGCTTAAGGGACAGGGGTGAAGATACGCAGTATTTT. Amino acids: CASSLRDRGEDTQYF.

The gene calls are TRBV6-1 and TRBJ1-6; no reliable D call. The CDR3 is 14 amino acids. Germline V gives CDR1 MNHNS, CDR2 SASEGT. Trimming removed 8 bases at V and 4 bases at J, with 12 bases between. The CDR3 spells CASQPEAYNSPLHF. The CDR3 DNA is TGTGCCAGCCAACCTGAAGCTTATAATTCACCCCTCCACTTT.

A word on this clonotype: A clone one base away is much larger, so this may be a read error. This sequence joins TRBV18 and TRBJ2-5; no firm D call. From germline, CDR1 is KGHSH and CDR2 LQKENI. The CDR3 length is 13 residues. The CDR3 protein is CASSPGVQEAQYF. The CDR3 DNA reads TGTGCCAGCTCACCTGGGGTCCAAGAGGCCCAGTACTTC.

The table lists this clonotype with many counts. The V gene is TRBV20-1, the J gene TRBJ1-2, with no clear D. CDR1 DFQATT and CDR2 SNEGSKA come from the germline V gene (reference sequence). This CDR3 region has 13 residues. Trimming stripped 0 bases from V and 7 bases from J, with 12 bases between. The CDR3 DNA reads TGCAGTGCTAGAGACCCAGGAGTGGCTGGCTACACCTTC. Translating gives CSARDPGVAGYTF.

This clonotype was counted many times. The chain joins TRBV6-1 to TRBJ2-3; 11 bases line up with TRBD2. CDR1 MNHNS and CDR2 SASEGT come from the germline V gene. J was trimmed by 0 bases and V by 5 bases; bases with no gene match: 16. The CDR3 extends over 20 amino acids. The CDR3 bases are TGTGCCAGCAGTCGAATGGGGCCCGGGGGACTAGCGGCTAGCACAGATACGCAGTATTTT. Residues: CASSRMGPGGLAASTDTQYF.

This clonotype was recorded at least ten times. One end of the junction is discordant with germline, which a read error may explain. The chain recombines TRBV12-3 or TRBV12-4 with TRBJ1-1; D gene ambiguous. This CDR3 spans 12 amino acids. As DNA, the CDR3 is TGTGCCAGCAGTCCAACCAACACTGATGCTTTCTTT. Protein: CASSPTNTDAFF.

The gene calls are TRBV20-1 and TRBJ2-2, with a tentative D call TRBD2 (6 bases). The V end was cut by 6 bases, the J end by 3 bases, with 17 bases between. Looked up from germline, CDR1 is DFQATT and CDR2 is SNEGSKA (reference sequence). The CDR3 extends over 15 amino acids. Written as DNA, the CDR3 is TGCAGTGCCGGAGACTGGAAGCGGGACACCGGGGAGCTGTTTTTT. The encoded protein is CSAGDWKRDTGELFF.

This sequence joins TRBV19 and TRBJ1-1; the D gene is possibly TRBD1 (5 bases). Germline V gene data show CDR1 as LNHDA and CDR2 as SQIVND (reference sequence). Trimming shortened V by 5 bases and J by 5 bases, and 18 bases separated the two germline ends. The CDR3 is made up of 15 amino acids. CDR3 coding DNA: TGTGCCAGTAGTTACGTTGGGGGGAGGTTAACTGAAGCTTTCTTT. Translation gives CASSYVGGRLTEAFF.

This clonotype was counted ten times or more. The genes are TRBV29-1 and TRBJ1-1, with D maybe TRBD1 (6 bases). Per germline, CDR1 SQVTM and CDR2 ANQGSEA. The CDR3 runs 14 residues. Trimming pared 6 bases from V and 4 bases from J, leaving 18 bases between. The CDR3 here is CSVSFAGAATEAFF. Here the CDR3 DNA reads TGCAGCGTCTCGTTCGCGGGGGCTGCCACTGAAGCTTTCTTT.